These 12 T cell receptor beta chains were all obtained from the same sample, sequenced in a study of PD-L1 blockade in urothelial cancer. Time point noted: pretreatment peripheral blood. TCRdb keeps only in-frame clones here, not all; method: immunoSEQ multiplex PCR. In the table there are 45,000 to 60,000 clones, 82% of which are singletons. The material was PBMCs, obtained around atezolizumab (anti-PD-L1) treatment. The source is a man aged 45-60 years with urothelial cancer.

The V and J genes are TRBV5-4 and TRBJ2-2; 7 nucleotides match TRBD1. The CDR3 length is 14 residues. CDR1 is SGHNT and CDR2 is YYREEE in the germline V gene (reference sequence). Unmatched junction bases numbered 2, after V lost 5 bases and J lost 1 base. This CDR3 reads CASRGTVNTGELFF. The CDR3 nucleotides read TGTGCCAGCAGAGGGACAGTGAACACCGGGGAGCTGTTTTTT.

The V gene is TRBV9, the J gene TRBJ1-2; no definite D call. The CDR3 length is 12 residues. The ends were cut back, 0 bases at V and 6 bases at J, with 6 bases in the middle. The germline CDR1 and CDR2 sequences are SGDLS and YYNGEE. CDR3 protein: CASSVGLDGYTF. The CDR3 DNA reads as TGTGCCAGCAGCGTAGGGCTAGATGGCTACACCTTC. The full variable domain, with the rest looked up from reference TRBV9 and TRBJ1-2, is DSGVTQTPKHLITATGQRVTLRCSPRSGDLSVYWYQQSLDQGLQFLIQYYNGEERAKGNILERFSAQQFPDLHSELNLSSLELGDSALYFCASSVGLDGYTFGSGTRLTVV.

The chain employs TRBV6-5 and TRBJ2-2, with a weak D call TRBD2 (5 bases). CDR3 length: 12 amino acids. The germline CDR1 and CDR2 sequences are MNHEY and SVGAGI. Trimming left V 8 bases short and J 8 bases short, with 12 bases between. The CDR3 region is CASYRGGGELFF. DNA of the CDR3: TGTGCCAGCTACCGGGGTGGGGGGGAGCTGTTTTTT.

The chain joins TRBV5-8 to TRBJ2-2; 10 bases fit TRBD1. Germline CDR1 is SGHTS and CDR2 is YDEGEE. This CDR3 is 15 amino acids long. V shed 3 bases, J shed 3 bases, and the junction held 2 bases outside the gene matches. This chain's CDR3 is CASSSGTGDTGELFF. The CDR3 region has the DNA TGTGCCAGCAGCTCTGGGACAGGGGACACCGGGGAGCTGTTTTTT.

The J gene is TRBJ1-1, the V gene TRBV7-2; D uncertain. V was clipped by 4 bases and J by 1 base, with 10 bases between them. The CDR3 totals 14 residues. Germline V gene sequence: CDR1 SGHTA, CDR2 FQGNSA. The CDR3 DNA reads TGTGCCAGCAGCTGGCCCGGGAGGAACACTGAAGCTTTCTTT. Translation gives CASSWPGRNTEAFF.

This chain joins TRBV6-4 and TRBJ2-1, with D possibly TRBD1 on 7 matching bases. With 5 bases removed from V and 6 bases from J, the gap between germline ends came to 20 bases. Per the germline V gene, CDR1 is MRHNA and CDR2 is SNTAGT. The CDR3 loop spans 16 amino acids. The CDR3 region is CASSPNPGGPGNEQFF. CDR3 nucleotides: TGTGCCAGCAGTCCCAACCCAGGGGGGCCGGGCAATGAGCAGTTCTTC.

The V call is TRBV9, the J call TRBJ2-1, with TRBD2 matching 7 bases. In germline, CDR1 is SGDLS, CDR2 YYNGEE. V lost 3 bases and J lost 0; bases outside the gene matches: 3. The CDR3 sequence is 15 residues long. In nucleotides, the CDR3 is TGTGCCAGCAGCGCGCTAGCGGCCTCCTACAATGAGCAGTTCTTC. Residues: CASSALAASYNEQFF.

This clone has at least ten counts. This chain links TRBV6-5 with TRBJ1-2, with 9 bases fitting TRBD1. Germline V gene data show CDR1 as MNHEY and CDR2 as SVGAGI. This CDR3 region has 15 residues. Trimming cost V 0 bases and J 7 bases; bases outside gene matches: 6. CDR3 DNA sequence: TGTGCCAGCAGTTACTCCGGGACAGGGTGGTTTGGCTACACCTTC. Translation gives CASSYSGTGWFGYTF.

This sequence joins TRBV7-2 and TRBJ2-3; a possible D gene is TRBD2 (5 bases). The V end was cut by 1 base, the J end by 8 bases, with 10 bases between. The CDR3 has 13 amino acids. The germline CDR1 and CDR2 sequences are SGHTA and FQGNSA. This CDR3 is CASSLDEAGTQYF. The CDR3 nucleotides are TGTGCCAGCAGCTTAGACGAGGCGGGTACGCAGTATTTT.

This chain joins TRBV11-2 and TRBJ2-7; D might be TRBD1 (5 bases). Trimming took off 1 base at V and 2 bases at J, with 6 bases between the two ends. The length of the CDR3 is 13 residues. Looked up from germline, CDR1 is SGHAT and CDR2 is FQNNGV. The chain's CDR3 is CASSLGQPYEQYF. As DNA, the CDR3 is TGTGCCAGCAGCTTAGGACAGCCCTACGAGCAGTACTTC. The variable domain in full, completed from reference TRBV11-2 and TRBJ2-7, reads EAGVAQSPRYKIIEKRQSVAFWCNPISGHATLYWYQQILGQGPKLLIQFQNNGVVDDSQLPKDRFSAERLKGVDSTLKIQPAKLEDSAVYLCASSLGQPYEQYFGPGTRLTVT.

This chain links TRBV5-1 with TRBJ1-2; 9 bases fit TRBD1. The trim removed 4 bases at V and 0 bases at J, leaving 10 bases unmatched. The CDR3 loop spans 17 amino acids. Looked up from germline, CDR1 is SGHRS and CDR2 is YFSETQ. The CDR3 reads CASSPWTGALANYGYTF. DNA of the CDR3: TGCGCCAGCAGCCCATGGACAGGGGCATTAGCTAACTATGGCTACACCTTC.

This rearrangement joins TRBV5-1 to TRBJ2-2; D remains ambiguous. Germline CDR1 SGHRS, CDR2 YFSETQ. Trimming left V 3 bases short and J 7 bases short, with 4 bases between. CDR3 length: 11 amino acids. This CDR3 reads CASSSRGELFF. CDR3 DNA sequence: TGCGCCAGCAGCTCGCGCGGGGAGCTGTTTTTT.